Many counts were recorded for the clone carrying this T cell receptor beta chain. No antigen is known for it. From germline, CDR1 is MDHEN and CDR2 SYDVKM. This CDR3 spans 11 amino acids. V was trimmed by 8 bases and J by 12 bases, leaving 14 bases between them. The sample is drawn from a study of liver allograft versus peripheral blood T cells. Study-wide context: Comparing T cell receptor repertoires in transplanted livers with those in recipients' peripheral blood was part of the design. Study-level results: Repertoires of T cell receptors in liver allografts reportedly differed from peripheral blood repertoires.

MiXCR, applied by TCRdb to the reads, yields one record per CDR3 protein. The sample lists more than 10,000 distinct CDR3 sequences; under 20% were seen once. This clonotype was obtained from a human patient who had a liver transplant. These T cells may partly come from the graft donor. The chain links TRBV28 to TRBJ2-1, with D possibly called TRBD1 or TRBD2 (6 bases each). The CDR3 bases are TGTGCCAGCGCCCCGGGGGCAGGGCAGTTCTTC. As protein: CASAPGAGQFF.